This T cell receptor beta chain derives from a study of shared clonotypes between healthy human individuals. Study-wide points: Rarefaction analysis demonstrated incomplete sorted-subset sequencing notwithstanding large depth.

The run depth of the assay was deep. TCRdb's table, derived via immunoSEQ multiplex PCR, lists solely in-frame clones and lacks some. This table holds roughly 2.2 million clones, 92% found once. As for this clone: What it recognizes is unknown.

Per the germline V gene, CDR1 is SEHNR and CDR2 is FQNEAQ (reference sequence). V was pared by 2 bases and J by 4 bases, with 2 bases of the junction left unmatched. CDR3 length equals 14 residues. The receptor's source is a man aged 18 to 29 in good health. Some clones in this sample may be carry-over from other donors' samples. The chain recombines TRBV7-9 with TRBJ2-3, with 8 bases matching TRBD2. Sample: naive CD4+ T cells from PBMCs. Documented subset: CD45RA+ positively selected. This CDR3 is CASSLQAGADTQYF. For the CDR3, the DNA is TGTGCCAGCAGCTTACAAGCGGGAGCAGATACGCAGTATTTT.